This T cell receptor beta chain was captured by sequencing in a study of blood T cell repertoires in COVID-19. Profiling relied on immunoSEQ multiplex PCR, and the TCRdb table lists in-frame clones only, not all of them. The sample lists 250,000 or so clones; approximately 88% were seen once. The sequencing input was PBMCs or T cells enriched from blood (not recorded which). This TCR was sampled from a woman between 35 and 50 years old who had been exposed to COVID-19.

CDR3 sequence (DNA): TGTGCCAGCAGCCGCGGGACGGAGACCTACAATGAGCAGTTCTTC. Its translation: CASSRGTETYNEQFF. The chain joins TRBV7-2 to TRBJ2-1, with D tentatively TRBD2 (6 bases). The germline V gene has CDR1 SGHTA and CDR2 FQGNSA. Trimming removed 5 bases at V and 2 bases at J, with 13 bases between. CDR3 length: 15 amino acids.